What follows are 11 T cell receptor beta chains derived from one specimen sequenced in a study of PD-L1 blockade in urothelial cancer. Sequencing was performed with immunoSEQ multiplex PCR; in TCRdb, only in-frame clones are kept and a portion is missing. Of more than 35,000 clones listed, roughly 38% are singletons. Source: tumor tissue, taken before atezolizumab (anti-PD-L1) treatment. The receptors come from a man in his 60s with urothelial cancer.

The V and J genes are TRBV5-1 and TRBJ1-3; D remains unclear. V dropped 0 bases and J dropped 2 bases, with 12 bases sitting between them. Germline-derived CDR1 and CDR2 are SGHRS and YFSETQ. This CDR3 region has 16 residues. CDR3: CASSLEGVGAGNTIYF. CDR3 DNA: TGCGCCAGCAGCTTGGAAGGTGTTGGGGCTGGAAACACCATATATTTT.

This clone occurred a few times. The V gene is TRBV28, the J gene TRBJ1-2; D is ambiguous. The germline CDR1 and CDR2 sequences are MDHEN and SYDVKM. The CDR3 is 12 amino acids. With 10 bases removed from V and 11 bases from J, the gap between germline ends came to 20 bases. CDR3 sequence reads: CATSFLGGLYTF. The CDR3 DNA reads TGTGCCACTTCATTTCTAGGTGGGCTTTACACCTTC.

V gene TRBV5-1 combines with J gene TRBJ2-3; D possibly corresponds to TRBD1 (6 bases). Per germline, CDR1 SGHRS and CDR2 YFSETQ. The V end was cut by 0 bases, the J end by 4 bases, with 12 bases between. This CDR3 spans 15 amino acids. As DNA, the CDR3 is TGCGCCAGCAGCTTGGGAGTGGCAGGGGCAGATACGCAGTATTTT. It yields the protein CASSLGVAGADTQYF.

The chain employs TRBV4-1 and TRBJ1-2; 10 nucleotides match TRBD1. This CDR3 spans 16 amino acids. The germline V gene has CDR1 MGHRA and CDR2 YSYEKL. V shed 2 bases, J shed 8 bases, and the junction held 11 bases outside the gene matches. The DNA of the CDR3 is TGCGCCAGCAGCCAACAAGGGGACAGGGGATGGGGAGGCTACACCTTC. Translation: CASSQQGDRGWGGYTF.

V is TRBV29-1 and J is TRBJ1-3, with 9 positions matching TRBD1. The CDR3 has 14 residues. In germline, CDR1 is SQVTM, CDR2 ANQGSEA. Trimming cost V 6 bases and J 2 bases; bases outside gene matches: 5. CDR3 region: CSVYGTGTGNTIYF. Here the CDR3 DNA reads TGCAGCGTCTACGGGACAGGGACTGGAAACACCATATATTTT. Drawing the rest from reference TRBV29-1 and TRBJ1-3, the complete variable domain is SAVISQKPSRDICQRGTSLTIQCQVDSQVTMMFWYRQQPGQSLTLIATANQGSEATYESGFVIDKFPISRPNLTFSTLTVSNMSPEDSSIYLCSVYGTGTGNTIYFGEGSWLTVV.

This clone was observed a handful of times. The CDR3 DNA follows: TGTGCCAGCAGCGTCAGCGGCGGGTTAGGTGGCTACACCTTC. Its protein is CASSVSGGLGGYTF. The chain combines TRBV9 with TRBJ1-2; D is unclear. The germline V and J ends were trimmed by 2 bases and 7 bases, with 15 bases remaining between them. The germline CDR1 and CDR2 sequences are SGDLS and YYNGEE. The CDR3 length is 14 residues.

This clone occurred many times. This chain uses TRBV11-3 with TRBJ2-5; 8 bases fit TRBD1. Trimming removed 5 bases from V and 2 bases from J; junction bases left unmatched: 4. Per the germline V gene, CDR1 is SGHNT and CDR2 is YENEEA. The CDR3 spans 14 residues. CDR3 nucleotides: TGTGCCAGCAGCATGACAGGGGTACAAGAGACCCAGTACTTC. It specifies CASSMTGVQETQYF.

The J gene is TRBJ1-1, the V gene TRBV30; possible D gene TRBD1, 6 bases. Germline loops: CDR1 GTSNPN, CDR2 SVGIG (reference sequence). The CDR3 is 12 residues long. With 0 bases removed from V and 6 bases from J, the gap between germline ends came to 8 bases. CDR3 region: CAWSVGGPEAFF. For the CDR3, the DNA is TGTGCCTGGAGTGTAGGGGGTCCTGAAGCTTTCTTT. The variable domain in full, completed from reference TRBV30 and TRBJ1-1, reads SQTIHQWPATLVQPVGSPLSLECTVEGTSNPNLYWYRQAAGRGLQLLFYSVGIGQISSEVPQNLSASRPQDRQFILSSKKLLLSDSGFYLCAWSVGGPEAFFGQGTRLTVV.

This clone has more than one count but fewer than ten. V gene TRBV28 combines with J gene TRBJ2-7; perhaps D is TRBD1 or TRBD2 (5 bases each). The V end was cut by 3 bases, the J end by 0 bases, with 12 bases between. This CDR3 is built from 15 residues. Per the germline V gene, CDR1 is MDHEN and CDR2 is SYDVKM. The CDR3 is CASSFFGGASYEQYF. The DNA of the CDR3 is TGTGCCAGCAGTTTTTTTGGGGGTGCCTCCTACGAGCAGTACTTC.

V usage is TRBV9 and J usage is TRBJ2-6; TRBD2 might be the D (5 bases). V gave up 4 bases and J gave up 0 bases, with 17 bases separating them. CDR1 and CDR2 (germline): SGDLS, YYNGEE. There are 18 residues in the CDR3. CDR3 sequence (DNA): TGTGCCAGCAGCTTCCCGACCGGGAAAAGCTCTGGGGCCAACGTCCTGACTTTC. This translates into CASSFPTGKSSGANVLTF.

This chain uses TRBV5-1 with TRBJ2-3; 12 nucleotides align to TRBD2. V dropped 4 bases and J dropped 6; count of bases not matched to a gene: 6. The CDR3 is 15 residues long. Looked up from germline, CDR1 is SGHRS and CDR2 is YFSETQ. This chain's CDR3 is CASSPSGGATDTQYF. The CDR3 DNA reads TGCGCCAGCAGCCCTAGCGGGGGGGCGACGGATACGCAGTATTTT.